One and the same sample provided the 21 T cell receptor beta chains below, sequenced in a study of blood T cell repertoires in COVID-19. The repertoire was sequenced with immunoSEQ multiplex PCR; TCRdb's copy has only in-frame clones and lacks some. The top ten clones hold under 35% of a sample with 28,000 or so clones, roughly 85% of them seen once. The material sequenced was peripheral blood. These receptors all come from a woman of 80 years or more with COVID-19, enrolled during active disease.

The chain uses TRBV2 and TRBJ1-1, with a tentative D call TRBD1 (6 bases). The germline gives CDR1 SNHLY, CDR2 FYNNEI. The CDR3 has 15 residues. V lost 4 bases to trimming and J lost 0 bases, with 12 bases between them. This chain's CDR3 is CASSGWDIVNTEAFF. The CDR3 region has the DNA TGTGCCAGCAGTGGGTGGGACATTGTGAACACTGAAGCTTTCTTT.

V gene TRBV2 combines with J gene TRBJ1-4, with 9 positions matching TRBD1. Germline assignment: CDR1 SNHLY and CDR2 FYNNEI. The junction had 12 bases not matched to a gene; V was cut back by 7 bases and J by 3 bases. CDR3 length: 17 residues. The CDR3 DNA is TGTGCCAGCAAGCGGGACAGGGTATCGGCAGCTAATGAAAAACTGTTTTTT. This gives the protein CASKRDRVSAANEKLFF. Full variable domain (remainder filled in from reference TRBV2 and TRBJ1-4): EPEVTQTPSHQVTQMGQEVILRCVPISNHLYFYWYRQILGQKVEFLVSFYNNEISEKSEIFDDQFSVERPDGSNFTLKIRSTKLEDSAMYFCASKRDRVSAANEKLFFGSGTQLSVL.

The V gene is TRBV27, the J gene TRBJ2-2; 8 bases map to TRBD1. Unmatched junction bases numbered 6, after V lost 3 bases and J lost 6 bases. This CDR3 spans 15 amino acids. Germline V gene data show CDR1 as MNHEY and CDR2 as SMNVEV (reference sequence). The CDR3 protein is CASSFMDRVPGELFF. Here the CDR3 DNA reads TGTGCCAGCAGTTTCATGGACAGGGTCCCCGGGGAGCTGTTTTTT.

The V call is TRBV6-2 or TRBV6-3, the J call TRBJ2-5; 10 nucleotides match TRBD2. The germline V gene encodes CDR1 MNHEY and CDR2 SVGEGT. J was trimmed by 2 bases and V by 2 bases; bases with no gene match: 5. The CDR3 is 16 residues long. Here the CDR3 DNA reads TGTGCCAGCAGTTACGGTGGAGCGGGGGGGCAAGAGACCCAGTACTTC. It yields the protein CASSYGGAGGQETQYF.

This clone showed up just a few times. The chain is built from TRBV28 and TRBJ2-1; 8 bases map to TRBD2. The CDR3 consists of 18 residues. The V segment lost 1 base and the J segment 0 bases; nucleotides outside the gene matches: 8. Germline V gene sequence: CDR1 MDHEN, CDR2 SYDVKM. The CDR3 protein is CASSLFGGAPRSYNEQFF. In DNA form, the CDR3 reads TGTGCCAGCAGTTTATTCGGGGGGGCCCCGCGCTCCTACAATGAGCAGTTCTTC.

The CDR3 is CASSYSGQATGNTIYF. In DNA form, the CDR3 reads TGTGCCAGCAGTTACTCGGGGCAGGCTACTGGAAACACCATATATTTT. J is TRBJ1-3 and V is TRBV6-5; maybe TRBD1 (5 bases). Germline lookup yields CDR1 MNHEY and CDR2 SVGAGI. The CDR3 runs 16 residues. Trimming stripped 0 bases from V and 2 bases from J, with 11 bases between.

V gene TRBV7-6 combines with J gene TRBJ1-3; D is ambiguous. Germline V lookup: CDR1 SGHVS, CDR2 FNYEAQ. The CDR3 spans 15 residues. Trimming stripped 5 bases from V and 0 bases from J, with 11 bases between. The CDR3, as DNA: TGTGCCAGCAGCCAAAGGGCGGGCTCTGGAAACACCATATATTTT. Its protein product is CASSQRAGSGNTIYF.

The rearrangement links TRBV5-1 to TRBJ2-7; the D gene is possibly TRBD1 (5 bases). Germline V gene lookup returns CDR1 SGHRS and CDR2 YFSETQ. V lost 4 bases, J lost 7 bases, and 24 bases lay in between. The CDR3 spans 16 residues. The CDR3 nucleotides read TGCGCCAGCAGCCCAGGGTGGACCCCGGTGACTTCGGAGCAGTACTTC. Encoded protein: CASSPGWTPVTSEQYF.

CDR3 residues: CASSPPGLVGNNEQFF. CDR3 coding DNA: TGTGCCAGTAGTCCGCCGGGACTAGTGGGTAACAATGAGCAGTTCTTC. V and J are TRBV19 and TRBJ2-1; 8 bases line up with TRBD2. Per germline, CDR1 LNHDA and CDR2 SQIVND (reference sequence). CDR3 length equals 16 residues. Unmatched junction bases numbered 11, after V lost 5 bases and J lost 5 bases.

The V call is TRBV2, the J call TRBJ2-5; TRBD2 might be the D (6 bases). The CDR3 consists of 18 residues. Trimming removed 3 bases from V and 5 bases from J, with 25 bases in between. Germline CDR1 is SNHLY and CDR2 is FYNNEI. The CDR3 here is CASSDGLGRPGGRETQYF. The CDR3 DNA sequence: TGTGCCAGCAGTGATGGTCTTGGGAGGCCCGGCGGGCGGGAGACCCAGTACTTC.

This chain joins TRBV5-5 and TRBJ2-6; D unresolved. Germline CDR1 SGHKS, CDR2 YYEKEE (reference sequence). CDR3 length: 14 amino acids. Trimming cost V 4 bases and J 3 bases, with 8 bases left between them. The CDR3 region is CASSPSSGANVLTF. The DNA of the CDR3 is TGTGCCAGCAGCCCGAGTAGTGGGGCCAACGTCCTGACTTTC.

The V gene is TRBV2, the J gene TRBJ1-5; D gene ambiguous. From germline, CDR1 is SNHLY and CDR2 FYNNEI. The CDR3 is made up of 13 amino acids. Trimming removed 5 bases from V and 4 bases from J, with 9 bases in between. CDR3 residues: CASSLTPNQPQHF. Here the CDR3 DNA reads TGTGCCAGCAGTTTGACACCGAATCAGCCCCAGCATTTT.

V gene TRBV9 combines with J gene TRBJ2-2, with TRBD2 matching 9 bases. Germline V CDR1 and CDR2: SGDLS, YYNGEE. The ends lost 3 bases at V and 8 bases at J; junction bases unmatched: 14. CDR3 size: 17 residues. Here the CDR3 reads CASSDPTGSGGFGELFF. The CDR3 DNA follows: TGTGCCAGCAGCGATCCGACCGGAAGCGGGGGGTTTGGGGAGCTGTTTTTT. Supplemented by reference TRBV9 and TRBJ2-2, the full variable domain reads DSGVTQTPKHLITATGQRVTLRCSPRSGDLSVYWYQQSLDQGLQFLIQYYNGEERAKGNILERFSAQQFPDLHSELNLSSLELGDSALYFCASSDPTGSGGFGELFFGEGSRLTVL.

DNA of the CDR3: TGTGCCAGCAGCCAAGAGAAAAGGGAGGGGGTTAGACGGACTAATGAAAAACTGTTTTTT. Encoded protein: CASSQEKREGVRRTNEKLFF. The rearrangement links TRBV4-2 to TRBJ1-4, with D possibly being TRBD1 (6 bases). V lost 0 bases and J lost 2, with 22 bases in between. The germline CDR1 and CDR2 sequences are LGHNA and YNFKEQ. CDR3 length: 20 amino acids.

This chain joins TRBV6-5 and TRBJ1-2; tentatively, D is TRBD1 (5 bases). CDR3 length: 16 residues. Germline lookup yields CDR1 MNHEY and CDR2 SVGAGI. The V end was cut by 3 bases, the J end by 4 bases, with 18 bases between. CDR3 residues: CASSYTNAGRSYGYTF. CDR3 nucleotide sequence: TGTGCCAGCAGTTATACTAACGCGGGACGCAGCTATGGCTACACCTTC.

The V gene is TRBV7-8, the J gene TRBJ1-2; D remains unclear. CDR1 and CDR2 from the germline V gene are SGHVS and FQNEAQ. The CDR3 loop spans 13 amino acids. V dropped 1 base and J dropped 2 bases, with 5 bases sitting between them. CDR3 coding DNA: TGTGCCAGCAGCTTAGGCGGAAACTATGGCTACACCTTC. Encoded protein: CASSLGGNYGYTF. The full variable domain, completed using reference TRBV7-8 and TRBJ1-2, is GAGVSQSPRYKVAKRGQDVALRCDPISGHVSLFWYQQALGQGPEFLTYFQNEAQLDKSGLPSDRFFAERPEGSVSTLKIQRTQQEDSAVYLCASSLGGNYGYTFGSGTRLTVV.

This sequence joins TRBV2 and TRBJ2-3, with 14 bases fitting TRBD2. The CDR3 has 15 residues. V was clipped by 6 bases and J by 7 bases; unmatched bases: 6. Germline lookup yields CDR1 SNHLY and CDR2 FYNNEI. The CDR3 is CASSATSGGANTQYF. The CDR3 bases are TGTGCCAGCAGCGCGACTAGCGGGGGGGCGAATACGCAGTATTTT.

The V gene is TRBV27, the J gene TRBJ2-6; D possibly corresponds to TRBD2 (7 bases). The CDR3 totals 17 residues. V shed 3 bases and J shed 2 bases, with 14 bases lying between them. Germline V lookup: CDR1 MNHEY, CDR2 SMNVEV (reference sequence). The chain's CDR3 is CASSLLEGGTGANVLTF. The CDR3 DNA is TGTGCCAGCAGTTTGTTGGAGGGGGGGACTGGGGCCAACGTCCTGACTTTC. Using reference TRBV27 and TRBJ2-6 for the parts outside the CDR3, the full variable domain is EAQVTQNPRYLITVTGKKLTVTCSQNMNHEYMSWYRQDPGLGLRQIYYSMNVEVTDKGDVPEGYKVSRKEKRNFPLILESPSPNQTSLYFCASSLLEGGTGANVLTFGAGSRLTVL.

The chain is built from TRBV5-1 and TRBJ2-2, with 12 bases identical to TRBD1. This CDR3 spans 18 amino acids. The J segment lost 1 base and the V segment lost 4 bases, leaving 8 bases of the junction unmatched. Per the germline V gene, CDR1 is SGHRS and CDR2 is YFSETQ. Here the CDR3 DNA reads TGCGCCAGCAGCAGAGGGACAGGGGGCTCCTTGAACACCGGGGAGCTGTTTTTT. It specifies CASSRGTGGSLNTGELFF.

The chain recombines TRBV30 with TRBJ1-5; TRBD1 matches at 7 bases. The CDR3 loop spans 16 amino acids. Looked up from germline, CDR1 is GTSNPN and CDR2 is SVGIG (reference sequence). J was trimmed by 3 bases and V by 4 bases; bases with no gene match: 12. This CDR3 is CAWTRPGTANNQPQHF. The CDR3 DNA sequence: TGTGCCTGGACCCGACCCGGGACAGCGAACAATCAGCCCCAGCATTTT.

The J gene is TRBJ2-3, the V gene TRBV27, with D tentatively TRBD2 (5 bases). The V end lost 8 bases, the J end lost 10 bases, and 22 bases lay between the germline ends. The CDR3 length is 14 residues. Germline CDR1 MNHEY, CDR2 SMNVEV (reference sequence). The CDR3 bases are TGTGCCAGCGCTCCGGAGGCAGGACGCGCAGCGCAGTATTTT. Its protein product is CASAPEAGRAAQYF.